The 22 T cell receptor beta chains below were found in one sample sequenced in a study of Ad26.COV2.S vaccination and SARS-CoV-2 variants (dated by TCRdb to the early 2020s). In the paper's terms, the treatment or condition label means: 15 to 20 received Ad26.COV2.S at low or high dose, single or two shots; several received placebo; per-sample allocation not given. For vaccine and placebo recipients, the sequenced repertoires came from samples collected on day 63 after the first injection. Receptors were amplified or captured by the immunoSEQ multiplex PCR assay. TCRdb provides this immuneACCESS table in a form limited to in-frame rearrangements. Some clones are lacking; in checked studies, under half of them reflect an unresolved V gene, and why the rest are absent is not known. In all, the sample holds 290,000 or so clones, and around 87% of those were seen once. Under 4% of the sample comes from the top ten.

The material sequenced was peripheral blood, taken in a trial of Ad26.COV2.S vaccine versus placebo. These receptors were taken from a person aged 18 to 59 who received the Ad26.COV2.S COVID-19 vaccine or a placebo.

This clone was counted a few times. The chain carries TRBV3-1 (or the pseudogene TRBV3-2) and TRBJ1-6; 7 positions agree with TRBD1. The CDR3 sequence is 14 residues long. Per germline, CDR1 LGHDT and CDR2 YNNKEL (reference sequence). After removal of 7 bases from V and 7 bases from J, the junction contained 7 bases not matched to a gene. CDR3 in DNA: TGTGCCAGCACAGACAGGGAAGCGAATTCACCCCTCCACTTT. This sequence encodes CASTDREANSPLHF.

This chain joins TRBV11-2 and TRBJ2-7; 9 nucleotides align to TRBD2. V was pared by 6 bases and J by 2 bases, with 11 bases of the junction left unmatched. Germline V gene data show CDR1 as SGHAT and CDR2 as FQNNGV. CDR3 length: 16 amino acids. The CDR3 is CASRLTLAGQTYEQYF. CDR3 nucleotides: TGTGCCAGCAGGCTAACTCTAGCGGGACAAACCTACGAGCAGTACTTC.

The chain joins TRBV7-3 to TRBJ2-3, with TRBD2 matching 13 bases. The CDR3 loop spans 16 amino acids. The V segment lost 5 bases and the J segment 2 bases; nucleotides outside the gene matches: 4. Germline-derived CDR1 and CDR2 are SGHTA and FQGTGA. CDR3 sequence (DNA): TGTGCCAGCAGCCGACTAGCGGGGGGCCACACAGATACGCAGTATTTT. It translates to CASSRLAGGHTDTQYF.

This chain connects TRBV2 to TRBJ1-6; D may be TRBD1 (6 bases). Trimming removed 6 bases from V and 6 bases from J, with 18 bases in between. The CDR3 contains 16 residues. CDR1 and CDR2 from the germline V gene are SNHLY and FYNNEI. The CDR3 loop reads CASRGAGQGLNSPLHF. CDR3 DNA: TGTGCCAGCAGGGGCGCGGGGCAGGGGCTTAATTCACCCCTCCACTTT.

This clone was recorded a few times. V gene TRBV5-1 combines with J gene TRBJ2-1, with D maybe TRBD2 (5 bases). Germline V CDR1 and CDR2: SGHRS, YFSETQ. V lost 4 bases and J 2 bases, leaving 19 bases between the germline ends. This CDR3 has 17 residues. CDR3 in amino acids: CASSPKPSSGTYNEQFF. The CDR3 nucleotides are TGCGCCAGCAGCCCCAAACCTTCAAGCGGAACCTACAATGAGCAGTTCTTC.

The rearrangement uses TRBV7-2 and TRBJ2-7; TRBD1 might be the D (6 bases). V dropped 5 bases and J dropped 4 bases, with 9 bases sitting between them. Germline loops: CDR1 SGHTA, CDR2 FQGNSA. This CDR3 region has 12 residues. DNA of the CDR3: TGTGCCAGCAGCGGGGGCGGGTACGAGCAGTACTTC. It translates to CASSGGGYEQYF.

This clone is a singleton in its sample. The chain couples TRBV19 to TRBJ2-1; 9 bases are shared with TRBD2. The junction had 8 bases not matched to a gene; V was cut back by 1 base and J by 7 bases. CDR3 length: 16 amino acids. The germline V gene encodes CDR1 LNHDA and CDR2 SQIVND (reference sequence). The DNA for the CDR3 is TGTGCCAGTAGTATAGCGGGGCGGGAGGGCCAGAATGAGCAGTTCTTC. This sequence encodes CASSIAGREGQNEQFF.

The rearrangement uses TRBV27 and TRBJ2-7; 12 nucleotides align to TRBD2. V was pared by 5 bases and J by 4 bases, with 6 bases of the junction left unmatched. From germline, CDR1 is MNHEY and CDR2 SMNVEV (reference sequence). This CDR3 region has 15 residues. The CDR3 here is CASSMSGTSGYEQYF. CDR3 DNA sequence: TGTGCCAGCAGTATGTCCGGGACTAGCGGGTACGAGCAGTACTTC.

This chain connects TRBV5-6 to TRBJ2-3, with 13 bases that match TRBD2. This CDR3 has 17 amino acids. V was clipped by 3 bases and J by 0 bases; unmatched bases: 4. Per the germline V gene, CDR1 is SGHDT and CDR2 is YYEEEE. The CDR3 protein is CASSWGLAGSSTDTQYF. CDR3 bases: TGTGCCAGCAGCTGGGGACTAGCGGGATCTAGCACAGATACGCAGTATTTT.

This clone appeared once. The chain combines TRBV7-9 with TRBJ1-3, with D uncertain. The germline V gene encodes CDR1 SEHNR and CDR2 FQNEAQ (reference sequence). This CDR3 contains 13 residues. The ends were cut back, 5 bases at V and 4 bases at J, with 9 bases in the middle. CDR3 amino acids: CASSLSEGNTIYF. For the CDR3, the DNA is TGTGCCAGCAGCCTATCAGAGGGAAACACCATATATTTT. Combining the CDR3 with reference TRBV7-9 and TRBJ1-3 gives the whole variable domain DTGVSQNPRHKITKRGQNVTFRCDPISEHNRLYWYRQTLGQGPEFLTYFQNEAQLEKSRLLSDRFSAERPKGSFSTLEIQRTEQGDSAMYLCASSLSEGNTIYFGEGSWLTVV.

The V call is TRBV14, the J call TRBJ2-1; 9 positions match TRBD2. Germline lookup yields CDR1 SGHDN and CDR2 FVKESK. This CDR3 region has 16 residues. After removal of 2 bases from V and 4 bases from J, the junction contained 6 bases not matched to a gene. CDR3 sequence: CASSQPGLATYNEQFF. The CDR3 nucleotides read TGTGCCAGCAGCCAACCGGGACTAGCTACTTACAATGAGCAGTTCTTC.

The chain combines TRBV18 with TRBJ1-6, with no clear D. CDR3 length equals 13 residues. Per germline, CDR1 KGHSH and CDR2 LQKENI. Trimming took off 5 bases at V and 4 bases at J, with 6 bases between the two ends. CDR3 sequence (DNA): TGTGCCAGCTCAGACGGGTATAATTCACCCCTCCACTTT. Residues: CASSDGYNSPLHF.

V and J are TRBV6-4 and TRBJ1-6; D may be TRBD1 (5 bases). V was trimmed by 8 bases and J by 9 bases, leaving 20 bases between them. The CDR3 spans 15 residues. The germline gives CDR1 MRHNA, CDR2 SNTAGT. CDR3: CASEQEQGSGSPLHF. In nucleotides, the CDR3 is TGTGCCAGCGAACAGGAGCAAGGTAGTGGTTCACCCCTCCACTTT.

This sequence joins TRBV3-1 (or the pseudogene TRBV3-2) and TRBJ2-3; the match to TRBD2 covers 13 bases. V was pared by 4 bases and J by 6 bases, with 19 bases of the junction left unmatched. Germline V gene sequence: CDR1 LGHDT, CDR2 YNNKEL (reference sequence). CDR3 size: 20 residues. CDR3 DNA: TGTGCCAGCAGCCCAAAGCTTCCTCGGACTAGCGGGAGTTGGGGCGATACGCAGTATTTT. Its translation: CASSPKLPRTSGSWGDTQYF.

The V call is TRBV5-1, the J call TRBJ1-1, with a possible D match to TRBD1 (6 bases). The CDR3 has 15 amino acids. Looked up from germline, CDR1 is SGHRS and CDR2 is YFSETQ. V dropped 2 bases and J dropped 0 bases, with 11 bases sitting between them. CDR3 bases: TGCGCCAGCAGCTTTCAAACAGGGCTGAACACTGAAGCTTTCTTT. Amino acids: CASSFQTGLNTEAFF. Based on the CDR3 plus reference TRBV5-1 and TRBJ1-1, the full variable domain is KAGVTQTPRYLIKTRGQQVTLSCSPISGHRSVSWYQQTPGQGLQFLFEYFSETQRNKGNFPGRFSGRQFSNSRSEMNVSTLELGDSALYLCASSFQTGLNTEAFFGQGTRLTVV.

The chain is built from TRBV19 and TRBJ2-1; maybe TRBD2 (6 bases). Germline V gene lookup returns CDR1 LNHDA and CDR2 SQIVND (reference sequence). The V gene lost 11 bases and the J gene lost 9 bases, with 20 bases spanning the gap. The CDR3 is 13 amino acids. The CDR3 loop is CASSHGRFGEQFF. The CDR3, as DNA: TGTGCCTCGTCGCACGGGAGATTCGGTGAGCAGTTCTTC.

The chain employs TRBV4-1 and TRBJ1-2; D perhaps matches TRBD1 (5 bases). Germline values: CDR1 MGHRA, CDR2 YSYEKL. CDR3 length equals 15 residues. With 0 bases removed from V and 4 bases from J, the gap between germline ends came to 12 bases. The CDR3: CASSQDSQGGYGYTF. CDR3 sequence (DNA): TGCGCCAGCAGCCAAGACAGTCAGGGAGGCTATGGCTACACCTTC.

CDR3 DNA sequence: TGTGCCAGCAGTGAGGGCAGGTTGTTCTCTGGAAACACCATATATTTT. This codes for CASSEGRLFSGNTIYF. The genes are TRBV2 and TRBJ1-3; D gene uncertain. Trimming took 3 bases from V and 0 from J, leaving 12 bases between them. This CDR3 contains 16 residues. CDR1 is SNHLY and CDR2 is FYNNEI in the germline V gene.

The V and J genes are TRBV5-6 and TRBJ2-2; D is possibly TRBD1 or TRBD2 (5 bases each). The germline gives CDR1 SGHDT, CDR2 YYEEEE. This CDR3 has 16 amino acids. Trimming removed 1 base from V and 3 bases from J, with 13 bases in between. The CDR3 DNA reads TGTGCCAGCAGCTTGTTTGGGGGAGAGTACACCGGGGAGCTGTTTTTT. Its translation is CASSLFGGEYTGELFF.

The CDR3 nucleotides read TGTGCCAGCTCATCCACAGGCGGGACAGTCACCTACAATGAGCAGTTCTTC. Translating gives CASSSTGGTVTYNEQFF. The rearrangement uses TRBV18 and TRBJ2-1, with D perhaps TRBD1 (7 bases). Trimming removed 5 bases from V and 2 bases from J, with 19 bases in between. Germline loops: CDR1 KGHSH, CDR2 LQKENI. The CDR3 has 17 residues. Together with reference TRBV18 and TRBJ2-1, the CDR3 gives the full variable domain: NAGVMQNPRHLVRRRGQEARLRCSPMKGHSHVYWYRQLPEEGLKFMVYLQKENIIDESGMPKERFSAEFPKEGPSILRIQQVVRGDSAAYFCASSSTGGTVTYNEQFFGPGTRLTVL.

This chain joins TRBV27 and TRBJ1-1; possible D gene TRBD1, 5 bases. The V gene's germline CDR1 is MNHEY and CDR2 SMNVEV (reference sequence). V was cut by 7 bases and J by 6 bases, with 18 bases left in between. CDR3 size: 14 residues. In nucleotides, the CDR3 is TGTGCCAGCACCCAACGGGGCCAAATTTCTGAAGCTTTCTTT. As protein: CASTQRGQISEAFF.

The chain links TRBV10-1 to TRBJ2-1; D is uncertain. Germline CDR1 WNHNN, CDR2 SYGVQD (reference sequence). This CDR3 spans 13 amino acids. The V gene lost 3 bases and the J gene lost 5 bases, with 8 bases spanning the gap. The DNA for the CDR3 is TGCGCCAGCAGTGAAGACTCAAACAATGAGCAGTTCTTC. This sequence encodes CASSEDSNNEQFF.